This TCR beta chain appears in the sequencing data of a study of blood T cell repertoires in COVID-19 (dated by TCRdb to the early 2020s). Some background on the complete study: The collaborator samples originated in the United States, Italy and Spain and spanned the acute and convalescent phases of COVID-19. The material from the prospective study consisted of cDNA or gDNA derived from T cells, B-cell-depleted T cells, or PBMCs. Subjects who had been exposed to COVID-19, were actively infected with it, or had recovered from it provided the deeply sampled blood TCRbeta repertoires that made up the dataset. The repertoires were released in a freely available public database intended as a resource for research on the immune response to SARS-CoV-2. The samples were drawn from the first 160 participants of the ongoing ImmuneRACE study and from over 950 subjects provided by 6 global collaborators. The sample metadata nearly always contained a de-identified subject ID, COVID-19 status, age in years and sex. HLA class I and class II types, where available, came from metadata supplied by the sample provider rather than from assay-based typing. Study-wide conclusions, independent of this receptor: Clinical and demographic metadata were provided uncurated, with the amount varying by source and participant.

The CDR3 contains 19 residues, cysteine and phenylalanine counted. Just CDR3 DNA is preserved here, 57 bases in frame from base 1. Taken from the germline V gene, the CDR1 and CDR2 loops are MGHRA and YSYEKL. Trimming takes 5 bases off V and 0 bases off J; junction bases not matched to a gene: 13. TCRbeta CDR3 regions were amplified from genomic DNA by means of the immunoSEQ Assay, a bias-controlled multiplex PCR. From the authors' description of their analysis: The number of nucleated cells in each sample was estimated from the amplification of reference gene primers within the assay. To quantify the absolute abundance of each unique TCRbeta CDR3 rearrangement, sequence reads were collapsed and filtered. For each sample, productive Simpson clonality was calculated as the square root of Simpson's diversity index over productive rearrangements. TCRdb's version of the immuneACCESS table is confined to in-frame rearrangements and falls short of the full clone set. An unresolved V gene accounts for under half of the shortfall where checked; the remainder is of unknown origin. V and J calls and clone size are copied from that table; D and trimming were computed from the DNA. The sample table records approximately 240,000 clones; just under 85% of these occur just once. The ten top clones hold 4% to 4.5% of the sample.

Each collaborating institution followed its own protocols to collect whole blood in K2EDTA tubes. For TCRbeta analysis, collaborators shipped samples in one of three forms: frozen whole blood, isolated PBMCs, or DNA extracted from either of those sample types. For this clone: It lacks a known antigen. It has no much larger one-base neighbor in the sample; base qualities were not kept.

The specimen was peripheral blood. The sequence was obtained from a man between 50 and 59 years old with acute or convalescent COVID-19. The chain uses TRBV4-1 and TRBJ2-5; 12 bases in the middle match TRBD2. The encoded CDR3 is CASSSGLAGSRLDQETQYF. In nucleotides, the sequence is TGCGCCAGCAGCTCCGGACTAGCGGGGTCGCGGCTGGACCAAGAGACCCAGTACTTC.